The entry that follows covers one T cell receptor beta chain sequence. The data are from a study of sequential checkpoint blockade in melanoma. Turning to the study itself: DNA from 91 pretreatment tumor samples underwent TCRβ immunosequencing.

Repertoires were generated with immunoSEQ multiplex PCR, while TCRdb's copy carries only in-frame clones and drops some. In the table there are 1,500 to 2,000 clones, over 20% of which are singletons. CDR3 size: 15 residues. Trimming removed 1 base at V and 2 bases at J, with 11 bases between. CDR1 and CDR2 (germline): LGHNT, FRNRAP. Described treatment: randomized to nivolumab then ipilimumab (arm A) or the reverse (arm B). This sequence was found in a human donor with melanoma. Here the sequenced sample was tumor tissue (inferred from file names), taken from a patient given nivolumab and ipilimumab in sequence. The gene calls are TRBV12-5 and TRBJ2-5, with D hard to call. The CDR3 nucleotides are TGTGCTAGTGGTTTGGGGGCTAGTGAACAAGAGACCCAGTACTTC. It codes for CASGLGASEQETQYF.